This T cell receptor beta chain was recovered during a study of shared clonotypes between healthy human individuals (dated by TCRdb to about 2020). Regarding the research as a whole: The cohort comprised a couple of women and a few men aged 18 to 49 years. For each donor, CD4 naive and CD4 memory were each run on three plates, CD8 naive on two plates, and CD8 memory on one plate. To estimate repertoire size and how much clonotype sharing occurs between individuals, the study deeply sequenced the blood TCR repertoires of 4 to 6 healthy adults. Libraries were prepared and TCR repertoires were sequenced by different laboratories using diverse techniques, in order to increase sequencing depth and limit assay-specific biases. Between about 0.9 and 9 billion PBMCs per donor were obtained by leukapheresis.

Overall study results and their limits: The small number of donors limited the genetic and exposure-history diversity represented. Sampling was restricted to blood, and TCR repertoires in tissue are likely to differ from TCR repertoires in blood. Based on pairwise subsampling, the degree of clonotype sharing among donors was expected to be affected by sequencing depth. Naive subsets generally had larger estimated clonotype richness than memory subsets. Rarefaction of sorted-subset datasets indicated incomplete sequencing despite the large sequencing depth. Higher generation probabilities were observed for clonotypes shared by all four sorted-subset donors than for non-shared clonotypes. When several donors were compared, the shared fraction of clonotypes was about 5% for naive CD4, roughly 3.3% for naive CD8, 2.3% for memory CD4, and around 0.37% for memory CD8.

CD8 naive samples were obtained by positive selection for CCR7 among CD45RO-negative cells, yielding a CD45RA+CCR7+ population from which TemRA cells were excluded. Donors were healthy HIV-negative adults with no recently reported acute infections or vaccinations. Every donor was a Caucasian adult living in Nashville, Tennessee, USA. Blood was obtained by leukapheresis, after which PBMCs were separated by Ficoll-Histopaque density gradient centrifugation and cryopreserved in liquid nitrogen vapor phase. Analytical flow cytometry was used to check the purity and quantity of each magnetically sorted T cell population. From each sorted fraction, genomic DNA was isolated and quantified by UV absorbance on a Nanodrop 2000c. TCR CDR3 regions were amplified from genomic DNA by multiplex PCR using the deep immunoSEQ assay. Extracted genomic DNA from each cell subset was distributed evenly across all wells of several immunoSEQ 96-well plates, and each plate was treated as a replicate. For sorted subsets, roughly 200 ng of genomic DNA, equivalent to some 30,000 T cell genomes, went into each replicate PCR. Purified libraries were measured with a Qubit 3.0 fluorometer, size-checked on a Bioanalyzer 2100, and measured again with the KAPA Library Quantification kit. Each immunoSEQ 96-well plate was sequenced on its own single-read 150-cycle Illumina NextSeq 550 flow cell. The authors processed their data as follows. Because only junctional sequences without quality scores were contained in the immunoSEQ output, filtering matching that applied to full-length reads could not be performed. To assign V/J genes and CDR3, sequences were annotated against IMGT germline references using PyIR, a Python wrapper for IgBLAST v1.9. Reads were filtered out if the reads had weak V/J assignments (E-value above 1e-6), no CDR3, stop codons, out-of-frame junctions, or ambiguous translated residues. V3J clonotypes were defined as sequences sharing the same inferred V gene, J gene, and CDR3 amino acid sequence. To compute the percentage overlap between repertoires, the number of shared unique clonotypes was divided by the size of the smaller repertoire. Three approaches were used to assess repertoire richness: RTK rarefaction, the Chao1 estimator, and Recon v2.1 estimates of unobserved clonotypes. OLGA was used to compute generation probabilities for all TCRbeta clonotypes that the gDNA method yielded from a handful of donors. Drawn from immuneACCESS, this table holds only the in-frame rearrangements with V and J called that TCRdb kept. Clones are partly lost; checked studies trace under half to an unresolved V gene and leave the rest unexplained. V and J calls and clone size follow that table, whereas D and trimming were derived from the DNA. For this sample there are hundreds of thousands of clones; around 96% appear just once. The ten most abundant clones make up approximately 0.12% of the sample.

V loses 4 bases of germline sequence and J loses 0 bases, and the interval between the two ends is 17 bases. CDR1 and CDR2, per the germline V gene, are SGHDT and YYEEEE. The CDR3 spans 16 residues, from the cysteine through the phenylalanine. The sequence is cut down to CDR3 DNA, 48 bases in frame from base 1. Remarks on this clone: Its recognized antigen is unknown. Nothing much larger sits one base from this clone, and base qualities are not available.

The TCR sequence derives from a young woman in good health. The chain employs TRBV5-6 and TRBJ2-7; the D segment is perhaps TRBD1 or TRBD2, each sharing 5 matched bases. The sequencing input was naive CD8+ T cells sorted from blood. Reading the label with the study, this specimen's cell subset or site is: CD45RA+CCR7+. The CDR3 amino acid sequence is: CASSQLAGSSSYEQYF. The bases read TGTGCCAGCAGCCAACTTGCAGGGAGTAGCTCCTACGAGCAGTACTTC.